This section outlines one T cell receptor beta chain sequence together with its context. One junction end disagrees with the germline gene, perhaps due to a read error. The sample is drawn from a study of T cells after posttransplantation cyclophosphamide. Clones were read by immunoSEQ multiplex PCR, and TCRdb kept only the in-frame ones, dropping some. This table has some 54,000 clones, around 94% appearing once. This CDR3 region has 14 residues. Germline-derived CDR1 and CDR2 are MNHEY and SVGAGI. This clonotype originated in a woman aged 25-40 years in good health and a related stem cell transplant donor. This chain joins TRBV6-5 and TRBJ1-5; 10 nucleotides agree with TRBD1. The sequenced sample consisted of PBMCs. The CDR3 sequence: CTSRDRGGNQPQHF. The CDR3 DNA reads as TGTACCAGCCGGGACAGGGGCGGCAATCAGCCCCAGCATTTT.